Below, 30 T cell receptor beta chains from the same sample are listed, as sequenced in a study of OX40 agonist ivuxolimab in advanced cancers. Clones were sequenced by immunoSEQ multiplex PCR, and TCRdb holds only the in-frame ones, with some missing. The sample yields 70,000 or so clones, under 90% seen once. Sequences were derived from CD4+ or CD8+ T cells sorted from blood, sampled in a trial of the OX40 agonist ivuxolimab. These TCRs come from an adult with an advanced solid tumor such as melanoma, head and neck, liver or kidney cancer.

V usage is TRBV5-1 and J usage is TRBJ1-1, with D perhaps matching TRBD1 (6 bases). Germline V gene lookup returns CDR1 SGHRS and CDR2 YFSETQ. The CDR3 length is 14 residues. Trimming stripped 5 bases from V and 5 bases from J, with 16 bases between. CDR3 in DNA: TGCGCCAGCAGGTCACTCTCCACAGGGACTGAAGCTTTCTTT. Translation: CASRSLSTGTEAFF. Filled out from reference TRBV5-1 and TRBJ1-1, the complete variable domain reads KAGVTQTPRYLIKTRGQQVTLSCSPISGHRSVSWYQQTPGQGLQFLFEYFSETQRNKGNFPGRFSGRQFSNSRSEMNVSTLELGDSALYLCASRSLSTGTEAFFGQGTRLTVV.

A word on this clone: A much larger clone lies a single base off, so this may be a read error. The genes are TRBV18 and TRBJ1-5; D gene unclear. The CDR3 has 13 amino acids. In germline, CDR1 is KGHSH, CDR2 LQKENI. The CDR3 sequence: CTSSPTGDQPQHF. In DNA, the CDR3 is TGTACCAGCTCGCCCACTGGTGATCAGCCCCAGCATTTT. Looking up the rest from reference TRBV18 and TRBJ1-5 gives the full variable domain: NAGVMQNPRHLVRRRGQEARLRCSPMKGHSHVYWYRQLPEEGLKFMVYLQKENIIDESGMPKERFSAEFPKEGPSILRIQQVVRGDSAAYFCTSSPTGDQPQHFGDGTRLSIL.

The chain has TRBV18 and TRBJ2-7; D perhaps matches TRBD2 (6 bases). The CDR3 is 15 amino acids. Trimming left V 4 bases short and J 6 bases short, with 19 bases between. Germline CDR1 and CDR2: KGHSH and LQKENI. This CDR3 reads CASSRVPGEPSEQYF. The CDR3 nucleotides are TGTGCCAGCTCACGGGTTCCGGGAGAGCCTAGCGAGCAGTACTTC.

This clone was observed a handful of times. V usage is TRBV27 and J usage is TRBJ2-7; TRBD1 aligns across 10 bases. Looked up from germline, CDR1 is MNHEY and CDR2 is SMNVEV (reference sequence). After removal of 5 bases from V and 3 bases from J, the junction contained 7 bases not matched to a gene. This CDR3 spans 15 amino acids. The CDR3 DNA reads TGTGCCAGCAGTATGAACCGGGACAGGGGCTACGAGCAGTACTTC. Protein: CASSMNRDRGYEQYF.

The V call is TRBV9, the J call TRBJ2-5; 8 bases align to TRBD2. V was clipped by 0 bases and J by 5 bases; unmatched bases: 9. The CDR3 has 16 amino acids. CDR1 SGDLS and CDR2 YYNGEE come from the germline V gene. In nucleotides, the CDR3 is TGTGCCAGCAGCGTAGTGAGCGGGAGCCCAATGGAGACCCAGTACTTC. Its protein is CASSVVSGSPMETQYF.

This clone was recorded only once. This chain uses TRBV9 with TRBJ2-7; 7 bases are shared with TRBD2. This CDR3 has 15 amino acids. Germline V gene sequence: CDR1 SGDLS, CDR2 YYNGEE. Losses at the gene ends were 0 bases for V and 4 bases for J; bases not matched to a gene: 7. The CDR3, as DNA: TGTGCCAGCAGCGTAGATTTGGGGCGGGGGTACGAGCAGTACTTC. Its protein product is CASSVDLGRGYEQYF.

The rearrangement joins TRBV2 to TRBJ2-5, with 7 bases that match TRBD1. The closer fit of TRBJ2-7 to the DNA end suggests the J call may be wrong. The CDR3 is 13 residues long. In germline, CDR1 is SNHLY, CDR2 FYNNEI. This chain's CDR3 is CASSEQGENEQYF. The CDR3 DNA reads as TGTGCCAGCAGTGAGCAGGGGGAGAACGAGCAGTACTTC.

This clone came up once. The chain combines TRBV6-6 with TRBJ1-1, with D possibly TRBD1 on 6 matching bases. CDR1 and CDR2 from the germline V gene are MNHNY and SVGAGI (reference sequence). The CDR3 contains 13 residues. With 2 bases removed from V and 4 bases from J, the gap between germline ends came to 8 bases. The CDR3 protein is CASSYGGSTEAFF. CDR3 coding DNA: TGTGCCAGCAGTTACGGGGGCTCCACTGAAGCTTTCTTT.

The CDR3 DNA reads as TGTGCCAGCTCACCACCCGGACAGGGGATTTACAATGAGCAGTTCTTC. It specifies CASSPPGQGIYNEQFF. The chain is built from TRBV18 and TRBJ2-1, with 9 nucleotides matching TRBD1. The CDR3 has 16 amino acids. J lost 4 bases, V lost 0 bases, and 4 bases had no gene match. Looked up from germline, CDR1 is KGHSH and CDR2 is LQKENI.

The rearrangement joins TRBV7-2 to TRBJ1-2, with TRBD1 as a possible D gene (6 bases). Germline loops: CDR1 SGHTA, CDR2 FQGNSA. The CDR3 contains 14 residues. V lost 1 base and J 2 bases, leaving 8 bases between the germline ends. CDR3 bases: TGTGCCAGCAGCTTAGTACAGGGAAACTATGGCTACACCTTC. It codes for CASSLVQGNYGYTF.

The rearrangement joins TRBV4-3 to TRBJ2-7, with 9 bases matching TRBD2. The germline V gene has CDR1 LGHNA and CDR2 YSLEER. Trimming at V came to 4 bases and at J to 6 bases, leaving 7 bases not matched to a gene. The CDR3 totals 14 residues. This CDR3 reads CASSRVAGESEQYF. Written as DNA, the CDR3 is TGCGCCAGCAGCCGAGTAGCGGGAGAAAGCGAGCAGTACTTC.

The rearrangement uses TRBV7-9 and TRBJ2-5; 8 bases are shared with TRBD1. The CDR3 runs to 16 residues. Germline loops: CDR1 SEHNR, CDR2 FQNEAQ (reference sequence). The V and J ends lost 1 base and 1 base, in that order; junction bases with no gene match: 5. CDR3 DNA sequence: TGTGCCAGCAGCTTAGTGAAGGACAGGGCCCAAGAGACCCAGTACTTC. Its translation: CASSLVKDRAQETQYF.

J is TRBJ1-3 and V is TRBV10-3; tentative D call: TRBD1 (6 bases). The length of the CDR3 is 16 residues. CDR1 is ENHRY, CDR2 SYGVKD, per germline. Trimming removed 3 bases at V and 4 bases at J, with 16 bases between. CDR3: CAISDRGFSTGNTIYF. CDR3 DNA sequence: TGTGCCATCAGTGACAGGGGCTTTTCGACAGGAAACACCATATATTTT.

The chain employs TRBV6-5 and TRBJ2-7; D might be TRBD1 (5 bases). This CDR3 is 12 amino acids long. Germline lookup yields CDR1 MNHEY and CDR2 SVGAGI. V was cut by 6 bases and J by 8 bases, with 14 bases left in between. Here the CDR3 DNA reads TGTGCCAGCAGCAATTCCGCAGGGCAGCAGTACTTC. Amino acid sequence: CASSNSAGQQYF.

The chain couples TRBV5-1 to TRBJ2-5, with D tentatively TRBD1 (6 bases). Germline CDR1 and CDR2: SGHRS and YFSETQ. Trimming took off 0 bases at V and 7 bases at J, with 13 bases between the two ends. CDR3 length: 14 residues. This chain's CDR3 is CASSLDRARGTQYF. In nucleotides, the CDR3 is TGCGCCAGCAGCTTGGACAGGGCTCGCGGGACCCAGTACTTC.

J is TRBJ1-3 and V is TRBV27, with D possibly matching TRBD1 (5 bases). The germline CDR1 and CDR2 sequences are MNHEY and SMNVEV (reference sequence). The CDR3 extends over 16 amino acids. Trimming cost V 2 bases and J 0 bases, with 11 bases left between them. CDR3 amino acids: CASSLRTPYSGNTIYF. CDR3 DNA sequence: TGTGCCAGCAGTTTACGGACACCCTACTCTGGAAACACCATATATTTT.

The chain links TRBV11-2 to TRBJ2-3; 10 bases match TRBD2. This CDR3 comprises 15 residues. The ends lost 5 bases at V and 2 bases at J; junction bases unmatched: 4. In germline, CDR1 is SGHAT, CDR2 FQNNGV. CDR3 protein: CASSILAGYTDTQYF. DNA of the CDR3: TGTGCCAGCAGCATACTAGCGGGATACACAGATACGCAGTATTTT.

The chain is built from TRBV7-3 and TRBJ2-3; possibly TRBD1 or TRBD2 for D (5 bases each). This CDR3 contains 15 residues. Trimming cost V 1 base and J 0 bases, with 8 bases left between them. CDR1 is SGHTA and CDR2 is FQGTGA in the germline V gene. CDR3 loop: CASSLMGVSTDTQYF. CDR3 coding DNA: TGTGCCAGCAGCTTAATGGGGGTAAGCACAGATACGCAGTATTTT.

This clone appeared once. This chain joins TRBV7-9 and TRBJ2-1, with 7 bases that match TRBD1. V lost 5 bases to trimming and J lost 12 bases; unmatched junction nucleotides: 4. The length of the CDR3 is 11 residues. The germline CDR1 and CDR2 sequences are SEHNR and FQNEAQ (reference sequence). CDR3 protein: CASSHRGLQFF. For the CDR3, the DNA is TGTGCCAGCAGCCACAGGGGCTTGCAGTTCTTC.

The J gene is TRBJ2-7, the V gene TRBV28; no clear D. Germline V gives CDR1 MDHEN, CDR2 SYDVKM. The CDR3 has 16 amino acids. Trimming left V 3 bases short and J 0 bases short, with 15 bases between. As DNA, the CDR3 is TGTGCCAGCAGTTTTGGGTTGCAGCACCTCTCCTACGAGCAGTACTTC. It encodes CASSFGLQHLSYEQYF.

About this clone: The same CDR3 can be traced to other DNA sequences in this sample. The chain employs TRBV7-9 and TRBJ2-5; 10 bases are a match to TRBD2. V was pared by 3 bases and J by 3 bases, with 4 bases of the junction left unmatched. Germline loops: CDR1 SEHNR, CDR2 FQNEAQ (reference sequence). CDR3 length: 15 amino acids. The CDR3 protein is CASSFGLAGEETQYF. The CDR3 DNA is TGTGCCAGCAGCTTCGGGCTAGCGGGAGAAGAGACCCAGTACTTC.

This clone turned up a few times. The chain carries TRBV4-2 and TRBJ1-2; the D gene is possibly TRBD1 (5 bases). CDR3 size: 14 residues. The germline CDR1 and CDR2 sequences are LGHNA and YNFKEQ. Trimming shortened V by 0 bases and J by 4 bases, and 9 bases separated the two germline ends. The DNA of the CDR3 is TGTGCCAGCAGCCAAGATCTAGGGACCTATGGCTACACCTTC. Protein product: CASSQDLGTYGYTF.

The chain has TRBV7-2 and TRBJ2-2, with 7 bases lining up with TRBD1. The junction had 9 bases not matched to a gene; V was cut back by 5 bases and J by 0 bases. In germline, CDR1 is SGHTA, CDR2 FQGNSA. The length of the CDR3 is 17 residues. The CDR3 region is CASSRIRQGPNTGELFF. The CDR3 nucleotides are TGTGCCAGCAGCCGGATCCGACAGGGCCCGAACACCGGGGAGCTGTTTTTT.

This chain joins TRBV7-2 and TRBJ1-1, with a weak D call TRBD1 (5 bases). The CDR3 sequence is 14 residues long. Germline loops: CDR1 SGHTA, CDR2 FQGNSA. Trimming left V 5 bases short and J 5 bases short, with 15 bases between. The CDR3 protein is CASSPAGGRTEAFF. The CDR3 nucleotides read TGTGCCAGCAGCCCGGCGGGGGGTCGTACTGAAGCTTTCTTT.

The chain combines TRBV18 with TRBJ2-1; 14 bases are shared with TRBD2. The J segment lost 10 bases and the V segment lost 3 bases, leaving 8 bases of the junction unmatched. The CDR3 consists of 16 residues. Germline-derived CDR1 and CDR2 are KGHSH and LQKENI. The CDR3 protein is CASSPGTSGSTGEQFF. The CDR3 DNA sequence: TGTGCCAGCTCACCCGGGACTAGCGGGAGTACAGGAGAGCAGTTCTTC.

The chain employs TRBV4-2 and TRBJ2-7, with 13 bases matching TRBD2. CDR3 length: 18 residues. With V trimmed by 4 bases and J by 2 bases, 11 bases remained unmatched. CDR1 and CDR2 (germline): LGHNA, YNFKEQ. The CDR3 DNA follows: TGTGCCAGCAGCCCAGTAGCCCTCGGACTAGCGGGAGCCTACGAGCAGTACTTC. Encoded protein: CASSPVALGLAGAYEQYF.

This chain links TRBV14 with TRBJ1-4, with D unresolved. This CDR3 has 17 amino acids. Germline CDR1 SGHDN, CDR2 FVKESK. V was shortened by 4 bases and J by 0 bases, with 15 bases between the two germline ends. The CDR3 bases are TGTGCCAGCAGCCCACGGAGTCCAGGACCAACTAATGAAAAACTGTTTTTT. Its protein is CASSPRSPGPTNEKLFF.

V usage is TRBV30 and J usage is TRBJ1-5, with 8 bases that match TRBD1. J was trimmed by 4 bases and V by 5 bases; bases with no gene match: 7. The germline V gene encodes CDR1 GTSNPN and CDR2 SVGIG (reference sequence). The CDR3 contains 14 residues. The CDR3 sequence: CAWGQGAGNQPQHF. The CDR3, as DNA: TGTGCCTGGGGGCAGGGGGCTGGGAATCAGCCCCAGCATTTT.

J is TRBJ2-7 and V is TRBV7-2; 12 bases are shared with TRBD2. The CDR3 spans 17 residues. Germline assignment: CDR1 SGHTA and CDR2 FQGNSA. Germline trimming cut 6 bases from V and 0 bases from J; bases unmatched to any gene: 9. CDR3 amino acids: CASSRIRTSGDSYEQYF. CDR3 bases: TGTGCCAGCAGTCGAATTCGGACTAGCGGGGACTCCTACGAGCAGTACTTC.

This chain joins TRBV28 and TRBJ1-1; a weak D match, TRBD1 (5 bases). V was pared by 1 base and J by 5 bases, with 11 bases between. CDR1 is MDHEN, CDR2 SYDVKM, per germline. The CDR3 extends over 14 amino acids. The CDR3 loop is CASSLSVEGTEAFF. In DNA form, the CDR3 reads TGTGCCAGCAGTTTATCCGTGGAGGGGACTGAAGCTTTCTTT.